A selection of T cell receptor beta chains follows, all from one sample in a study of blood T cell repertoires in COVID-19. Here immunoSEQ multiplex PCR was the method, and the copy in TCRdb shows in-frame clones only, minus some. The sample contains roughly 90,000 clones, approximately 85% of which appear only once. The sample comprised peripheral blood. Receptors were obtained from a human donor in a cohort sampled during active COVID-19. The CDR3 runs from the conserved cysteine through the conserved F or W. A D gene is named only where the DNA matches it firmly. Some rows mark clone size as missing; the rest say once, few, many or name a class of expanded clone.

D,size,J,V,CDR3,DNA
TRBD1,NA,TRBJ1-4,TRBV30,CAWAYLPGQGTTGLFF,TGTGCCTGGGCTTACCTACCGGGACAGGGGACGACGGGACTGTTTTTT
TRBD1,NA,TRBJ1-3,TRBV27,CASSLSSRGLSGNTIYF,TGTGCCAGCAGTTTATCATCCAGGGGGCTGTCTGGAAACACCATATATTTT
TRBD2,NA,TRBJ2-7,TRBV4-2,CASSQEILGTSGLYEQYF,TGTGCCAGCAGCCAGGAAATCCTCGGGACTAGCGGCCTCTACGAGCAGTACTTC
TRBD1,NA,TRBJ2-7,TRBV11-1,CASSRQGHYEQYF,TGTGCCAGCAGCAGACAGGGGCACTACGAGCAGTACTTC
NA,NA,TRBJ1-2,TRBV28,CASVGVTYGYTF,TGTGCCAGCGTTGGAGTAACTTATGGCTACACCTTC
TRBD1,NA,TRBJ2-7,TRBV7-2,CASSLFGQAYEQYF,TGTGCCAGCAGCTTATTCGGACAGGCCTACGAGCAGTACTTC
TRBD1,NA,TRBJ1-4,TRBV4-3,CASSQAAQGALGEKLFF,TGCGCCAGCAGCCAAGCCGCGCAGGGGGCGCTGGGTGAAAAACTGTTTTTT
NA,NA,TRBJ2-3,TRBV5-5,CASSLSAGRSDTQYF,TGTGCCAGCAGTTTGTCGGCGGGAAGATCAGATACGCAGTATTTT
TRBD1,NA,TRBJ1-2,TRBV7-9,CASSHISGTGYGYTF,TGTGCCAGCAGCCACATTTCCGGGACAGGGTATGGCTACACCTTC
NA,NA,TRBJ2-7,TRBV4-3,CASSQGAGMFSYEQYF,TGCGCCAGCAGCCAAGGGGCGGGGATGTTCTCCTACGAGCAGTACTTC
TRBD1,once,TRBJ2-5,TRBV7-8,CASSLPGDRGLGTQYF,TGTGCCAGCAGCTTACCAGGGGACAGGGGCCTCGGGACCCAGTACTTC
NA,once,TRBJ1-2,TRBV5-6,CASSLAGADGYTF,TGTGCCAGCAGCTTGGCAGGGGCAGATGGCTACACCTTC
NA,NA,TRBJ1-6,TRBV9,CASSVDGIQGSYNSPLHF,TGTGCCAGCAGCGTAGACGGGATACAGGGCTCCTATAATTCACCCCTCCACTTT
NA,NA,TRBJ1-1,TRBV6-1,CASSEVPQAGKAFF,TGTGCCAGCAGTGAAGTTCCCCAGGCCGGAAAAGCTTTCTTT
NA,NA,TRBJ2-3,TRBV5-1,CASSTSWGPADTQYF,TGCGCCAGCAGCACCAGCTGGGGGCCCGCAGATACGCAGTATTTT
NA,few,TRBJ2-7,TRBV7-9,CASSLIGGFAYEQYF,TGTGCCAGCAGCTTAATCGGAGGGTTCGCCTACGAGCAGTACTTC
TRBD1,NA,TRBJ2-7,TRBV28,CASTPSLGTGGNEQYF,TGTGCCAGCACCCCCTCGTTGGGGACAGGGGGCAACGAGCAGTACTTC
TRBD2,NA,TRBJ2-7,TRBV6-5,CASQPGLADPGEQYF,TGTGCCAGCCAGCCGGGACTAGCGGATCCGGGCGAGCAGTACTTC
TRBD1,NA,TRBJ2-7,TRBV2,CASKPSSGTGTYEQYF,TGTGCCAGCAAGCCCTCCTCCGGGACAGGGACCTACGAGCAGTACTTC